The 17 T cell receptor beta chains in this list originate from one sample, sequenced in a study of blood T cell repertoires in COVID-19. Profiling relied on immunoSEQ multiplex PCR, and the TCRdb table lists in-frame clones only, not all of them. The repertoire holds about 120,000 clones, with 60% to 85% as singletons. The material sequenced was peripheral blood. These receptors originate from a man in his 70s with acute or convalescent COVID-19.

V gene TRBV6-2 or TRBV6-3 combines with J gene TRBJ1-1, with 9 positions matching TRBD1. The V gene's germline CDR1 is MNHEY and CDR2 SVGEGT. With 2 bases clipped from V and 5 bases from J, the junction kept 9 bases outside the gene matches. The CDR3 runs to 16 residues. CDR3 loop: CASSYPTGGLGTEAFF. The CDR3 DNA follows: TGTGCCAGCAGTTACCCGACAGGGGGATTGGGTACTGAAGCTTTCTTT.

This clone showed up just a few times. The genes are TRBV7-9 and TRBJ1-1; tentative D call: TRBD1 (6 bases). Germline values: CDR1 SEHNR, CDR2 FQNEAQ (reference sequence). With 0 bases removed from V and 3 bases from J, the gap between germline ends came to 8 bases. The CDR3 consists of 14 residues. CDR3 nucleotide sequence: TGTGCCAGCAGCTTAGCACAGGGTTACACTGAAGCTTTCTTT. This gives the protein CASSLAQGYTEAFF.

This clone was observed a single time. The J gene is TRBJ2-3, the V gene TRBV3-1 (or the pseudogene TRBV3-2); 7 bases are shared with TRBD1. The V gene's germline CDR1 is LGHDT and CDR2 YNNKEL (reference sequence). The CDR3 is 16 amino acids. V shed 4 bases and J 0 bases; nucleotides not matched to a gene: 7. CDR3 DNA: TGTGCCAGCAGCCGCCTGGGACAGACGAGCACAGATACGCAGTATTTT. The encoded protein is CASSRLGQTSTDTQYF.

The rearrangement joins TRBV24-1 to TRBJ1-2; D unresolved. The germline gives CDR1 KGHDR, CDR2 SFDVKD. The CDR3 runs 11 residues. The V end was cut by 5 bases, the J end by 6 bases, with 6 bases between. CDR3 sequence: CATSVGDGYTF. Here the CDR3 DNA reads TGTGCCACCAGTGTTGGAGATGGCTACACCTTC.

The chain recombines TRBV6-1 with TRBJ2-1, with 12 bases matching TRBD1. Trimming removed 4 bases from V and 5 bases from J; junction bases left unmatched: 15. The CDR3 has 19 amino acids. CDR1 is MNHNS and CDR2 is SASEGT in the germline V gene. CDR3 nucleotide sequence: TGTGCCAGCAGTGGAAGCCTATTAGCCGGGACAGGGGGCCACAATGAGCAGTTCTTC. Translated, it gives CASSGSLLAGTGGHNEQFF.

The genes are TRBV7-3 and TRBJ1-1; possible D gene TRBD1, 5 bases. Trimming removed 4 bases at V and 1 base at J, with 7 bases between. Looked up from germline, CDR1 is SGHTA and CDR2 is FQGTGA. The CDR3 consists of 13 residues. The DNA for the CDR3 is TGTGCCAGCAGCTCTGGACAGAACACTGAAGCTTTCTTT. It specifies CASSSGQNTEAFF. Full variable domain (missing parts from reference TRBV7-3 and TRBJ1-1): GAGVSQTPSNKVTEKGKYVELRCDPISGHTALYWYRQSLGQGPEFLIYFQGTGAADDSGLPNDRFFAVRPEGSVSTLKIQRTERGDSAVYLCASSSGQNTEAFFGQGTRLTVV.

The V call is TRBV3-1 (or the pseudogene TRBV3-2), the J call TRBJ2-1; unclear D gene. The CDR3 is made up of 16 amino acids. V lost 1 base and J lost 8, with 18 bases in between. CDR1 LGHDT and CDR2 YNNKEL come from the germline V gene (reference sequence). CDR3 coding DNA: TGTGCCAGCAGCCAAGCTCCCCTCCCCCTCCCCCATGAGCAGTTCTTC. This sequence encodes CASSQAPLPLPHEQFF.

V usage is TRBV11-3 and J usage is TRBJ1-4, with D maybe TRBD1 (5 bases). V was cut by 5 bases and J by 5 bases, with 12 bases left in between. The CDR3 is 14 amino acids. CDR1 is SGHNT and CDR2 is YENEEA in the germline V gene. The CDR3 reads CASSPLGQNEKLFF. The CDR3 DNA follows: TGTGCCAGCAGCCCCCTTGGACAAAATGAAAAACTGTTTTTT.

This sequence joins TRBV14 and TRBJ1-2, with a tentative D call TRBD1 (6 bases). The CDR3 sequence is 15 residues long. Trimming took 0 bases from V and 4 from J, leaving 12 bases between them. Germline V lookup: CDR1 SGHDN, CDR2 FVKESK. CDR3 bases: TGTGCCAGCAGCCAAGATTGGGGACATTCCTATGGCTACACCTTC. The encoded protein is CASSQDWGHSYGYTF. Full variable domain (outside the CDR3, taken from reference TRBV14 and TRBJ1-2): EAGVTQFPSHSVIEKGQTVTLRCDPISGHDNLYWYRRVMGKEIKFLLHFVKESKQDESGMPNNRFLAERTGGTYSTLKVQPAELEDSGVYFCASSQDWGHSYGYTFGSGTRLTVV.

The chain has TRBV14 and TRBJ2-1, with 7 bases fitting TRBD1. The CDR3 covers 15 residues. Germline lookup yields CDR1 SGHDN and CDR2 FVKESK. The trim removed 4 bases at V and 3 bases at J, leaving 6 bases unmatched. CDR3 region: CASSLYTGVYNEQFF. CDR3 in DNA: TGTGCCAGCAGCCTCTATACAGGGGTCTACAATGAGCAGTTCTTC.

The gene calls are TRBV28 and TRBJ1-2; D not resolved. The ends were cut back, 10 bases at V and 4 bases at J, with 7 bases in the middle. This CDR3 is 10 amino acids long. Germline V lookup: CDR1 MDHEN, CDR2 SYDVKM. Written as DNA, the CDR3 is TGTGCCACCGAGTCCTATGGCTACACCTTC. Translation gives CATESYGYTF.

The V call is TRBV6-5, the J call TRBJ1-6; 7 nucleotides agree with TRBD1. CDR1 and CDR2 (germline): MNHEY, SVGAGI. The length of the CDR3 is 14 residues. V lost 6 bases, J lost 6 bases, and 5 bases stayed unmatched. The CDR3 DNA reads as TGTGCCAGCAGGAAGGGACAGCTTAATTCACCCCTCCACTTT. Protein sequence: CASRKGQLNSPLHF.

The chain combines TRBV2 with TRBJ2-7; 7 bases are shared with TRBD1. The germline V gene has CDR1 SNHLY and CDR2 FYNNEI. The CDR3 is 15 amino acids. The junction had 9 bases not matched to a gene; V was cut back by 4 bases and J by 3 bases. CDR3 sequence: CASSGHRGKDYEQYF. CDR3 sequence (DNA): TGTGCCAGCAGTGGCCACAGGGGAAAGGACTACGAGCAGTACTTC. Drawing the rest from reference TRBV2 and TRBJ2-7, the complete variable domain is EPEVTQTPSHQVTQMGQEVILRCVPISNHLYFYWYRQILGQKVEFLVSFYNNEISEKSEIFDDQFSVERPDGSNFTLKIRSTKLEDSAMYFCASSGHRGKDYEQYFGPGTRLTVT.

CDR3 region: CASSLRQGSGYTF. The CDR3 coding sequence is TGTGCCAGCAGCTTAAGACAGGGTAGTGGCTACACCTTC. This chain links TRBV7-3 with TRBJ1-2, with 7 bases that match TRBD1. Unmatched junction bases numbered 3, after V lost 1 base and J lost 7 bases. This CDR3 region has 13 residues. CDR1 and CDR2 (germline): SGHTA, FQGTGA.

This clone was counted between two and nine times. V is TRBV19 and J is TRBJ1-1, with a tentative D call TRBD1 (6 bases). In germline, CDR1 is LNHDA, CDR2 SQIVND (reference sequence). V lost 4 bases to trimming and J lost 5 bases, with 20 bases between them. CDR3 length: 16 amino acids. The CDR3 reads CASSKGQKQTGTEAFF. In nucleotides, the CDR3 is TGTGCCAGTAGTAAGGGACAAAAACAAACGGGGACTGAAGCTTTCTTT. The full variable domain, in which reference TRBV19 and TRBJ1-1 provide the parts outside the CDR3, is DGGITQSPKYLFRKEGQNVTLSCEQNLNHDAMYWYRQDPGQGLRLIYYSQIVNDFQKGDIAEGYSVSREKKESFPLTVTSAQKNPTAFYLCASSKGQKQTGTEAFFGQGTRLTVV.

Regarding this clone: In the same sample, other DNA sequences code for this CDR3. CDR3 in amino acids: CASSLAGDYGYTF. Written as DNA, the CDR3 is TGCGCCAGCAGCTTGGCCGGGGACTATGGCTACACCTTC. The rearrangement links TRBV5-1 to TRBJ1-2; no clear D. The V end was cut by 0 bases, the J end by 3 bases, with 6 bases between. The CDR3 extends over 13 amino acids. Germline-derived CDR1 and CDR2 are SGHRS and YFSETQ.

The chain combines TRBV11-2 with TRBJ2-7; 12 positions agree with TRBD2. This CDR3 comprises 15 residues. The germline gives CDR1 SGHAT, CDR2 FQNNGV. V lost 2 bases and J lost 5; bases outside the gene matches: 4. CDR3 sequence: CASSLSSGGVDEQYF. CDR3 bases: TGTGCCAGCAGCTTATCTAGCGGGGGGGTCGACGAGCAGTACTTC.